This TCR beta chain was found in a study of T cell responses to AZD1222 COVID-19 vaccine. General observations from the study: It was only 6 or 7 AZD1222 recipients who were seropositive at baseline. It was only after the peak T cell response that any repertoires were sampled. With dominance at 160-218 and 743-854, vaccine-associated CD4 TCRs spanned spike.

In the case of this clone: What it binds is unknown.

Using immunoSEQ multiplex PCR, the repertoire was profiled, and TCRdb retains in-frame clones only, with some absent. The sample has 95,000 to 120,000 clones; about 86% are singletons. This CDR3 region has 14 residues. Trimming took off 3 bases at V and 2 bases at J, with 11 bases between the two ends. CDR1 SGHNT and CDR2 YYREEE come from the germline V gene (reference sequence). The material sequenced was peripheral blood, taken on day 0 of AZD1222 vaccination. The receptor's source is an adult in good health. The genes are TRBV5-4 and TRBJ1-2; D unclear. CDR3 DNA sequence: TGTGCCAGCAGCTCCCCCACAGAAAACTATGGCTACACCTTC. Translation: CASSSPTENYGYTF.